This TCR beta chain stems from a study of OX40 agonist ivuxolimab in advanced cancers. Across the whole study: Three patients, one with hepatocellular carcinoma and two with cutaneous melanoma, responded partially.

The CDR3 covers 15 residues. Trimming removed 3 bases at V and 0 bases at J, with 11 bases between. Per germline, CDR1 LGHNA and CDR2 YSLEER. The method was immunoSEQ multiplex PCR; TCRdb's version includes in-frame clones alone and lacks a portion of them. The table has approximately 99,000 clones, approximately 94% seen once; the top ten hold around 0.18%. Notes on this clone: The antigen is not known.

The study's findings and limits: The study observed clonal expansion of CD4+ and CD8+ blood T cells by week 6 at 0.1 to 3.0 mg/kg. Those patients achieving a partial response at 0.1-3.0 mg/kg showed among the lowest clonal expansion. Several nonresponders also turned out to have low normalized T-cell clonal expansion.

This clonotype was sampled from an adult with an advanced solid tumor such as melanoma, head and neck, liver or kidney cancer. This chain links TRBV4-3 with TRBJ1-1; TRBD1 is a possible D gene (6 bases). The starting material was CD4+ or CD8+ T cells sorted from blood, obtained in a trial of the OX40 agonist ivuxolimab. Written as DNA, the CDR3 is TGCGCCAGCAGCCACCGGGACACTATGAACACTGAAGCTTTCTTT. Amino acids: CASSHRDTMNTEAFF.